The 23 T cell receptor beta chains given below trace back to one sample, sequenced in a study of blood T cell repertoires in COVID-19. Assay used: immunoSEQ multiplex PCR; TCRdb lists only in-frame clones, some missing. This table has around 330,000 clones, 88% appearing once. The material sequenced was peripheral blood. These receptors were obtained from a woman aged 30 to 39 with COVID-19, enrolled during active disease.

The rearrangement joins TRBV3-1 (or the pseudogene TRBV3-2) to TRBJ2-3; D remains unclear. Germline V lookup: CDR1 LGHDT, CDR2 YNNKEL (reference sequence). The CDR3 spans 12 residues. Trimming removed 4 bases at V and 6 bases at J, with 8 bases between. The CDR3 DNA is TGTGCCAGCAGCCGGTCCGGGGATACGCAGTATTTT. It translates to CASSRSGDTQYF.

The rearrangement uses TRBV4-1 and TRBJ1-3; D ambiguous. Germline V gene sequence: CDR1 MGHRA, CDR2 YSYEKL. Between the trimmed V and J ends, which lost 4 bases and 3 bases, there was a span of 13 bases. CDR3 length: 15 amino acids. This CDR3 is CASSLEPGFGNTIYF. The CDR3 nucleotides read TGCGCCAGCAGCCTAGAGCCGGGGTTTGGAAACACCATATATTTT.

A word on this clone: This sample also contains other DNA sequences that code for the same CDR3. The chain uses TRBV12-3 or TRBV12-4 and TRBJ2-5; D might be TRBD1 (6 bases). This CDR3 is 13 amino acids long. Trimming stripped 3 bases from V and 3 bases from J, with 8 bases between. CDR3 DNA sequence: TGTGCCAGCAGTTTCAGGGGCGAAGAGACCCAGTACTTC. Its protein is CASSFRGEETQYF.

This clone came up a few times. J is TRBJ1-2 and V is TRBV5-4; D is unresolved. The V and J ends lost 0 bases and 6 bases respectively, with 9 bases between them. The CDR3 loop spans 13 amino acids. CDR1 is SGHNT and CDR2 is YYREEE in the germline V gene (reference sequence). The CDR3 sequence: CASSLVSGDGYTF. DNA of the CDR3: TGTGCCAGCAGCTTGGTGTCCGGGGATGGCTACACCTTC.

The V call is TRBV6-5, the J call TRBJ1-2, with D tentatively TRBD1 (6 bases). The CDR3 runs 13 residues. V lost 5 bases to trimming and J lost 7 bases, with 14 bases between them. CDR1 is MNHEY and CDR2 is SVGAGI in the germline V gene. For the CDR3, the DNA is TGTGCCAGCAGTAAACAGGGTAGGGGTGGCTACACCTTC. This encodes CASSKQGRGGYTF.

This clone was counted between two and nine times. V is TRBV6-1 and J is TRBJ2-1, with 9 bases aligning to TRBD2. The CDR3 runs 15 residues. Germline trimming cut 2 bases from V and 8 bases from J; bases unmatched to any gene: 7. Looked up from germline, CDR1 is MNHNS and CDR2 is SASEGT. The CDR3 here is CASSEKEAGGHEQFF. CDR3 in DNA: TGTGCCAGCAGTGAAAAGGAGGCGGGGGGGCATGAGCAGTTCTTC.

This chain links TRBV9 with TRBJ2-3; 11 bases map to TRBD2. J lost 6 bases, V lost 3 bases, and 6 bases had no gene match. CDR1 and CDR2 from the germline V gene are SGDLS and YYNGEE. The CDR3 has 15 amino acids. CDR3 sequence: CASSGSGGAFDTQYF. The DNA of the CDR3 is TGTGCCAGCAGCGGTAGCGGGGGGGCGTTTGATACGCAGTATTTT.

V and J are TRBV9 and TRBJ1-2, with 8 nucleotides matching TRBD1. The CDR3 spans 16 residues. CDR1 is SGDLS, CDR2 YYNGEE, per germline. V dropped 3 bases and J dropped 4; count of bases not matched to a gene: 11. The CDR3 bases are TGTGCCAGCAGCGCAGGGTTAACAGGGGGAGGCTATGGCTACACCTTC. As protein: CASSAGLTGGGYGYTF.

This sequence joins TRBV11-3 and TRBJ2-7, with no clear D. The germline V gene has CDR1 SGHNT and CDR2 YENEEA. CDR3 length: 14 residues. V lost 1 base and J 2 bases, leaving 9 bases between the germline ends. CDR3 protein: CASSLVANTYEQYF. The CDR3 DNA is TGTGCCAGCAGCTTAGTGGCCAACACCTACGAGCAGTACTTC.

This chain uses TRBV9 with TRBJ2-2, with 8 positions matching TRBD2. This CDR3 is built from 15 residues. After removal of 3 bases from V and 0 bases from J, the junction contained 1 base not matched to a gene. CDR1 and CDR2 from the germline V gene are SGDLS and YYNGEE. CDR3 in amino acids: CASSAGLANTGELFF. CDR3 DNA sequence: TGTGCCAGCAGCGCGGGACTAGCGAACACCGGGGAGCTGTTTTTT.

V gene TRBV7-3 combines with J gene TRBJ2-5; a possible D gene is TRBD2 (6 bases). This CDR3 region has 15 residues. The germline V and J ends were trimmed by 5 bases and 1 base, with 14 bases remaining between them. CDR1 is SGHTA and CDR2 is FQGTGA in the germline V gene. CDR3 DNA sequence: TGTGCCAGCAGCCAGAACGGGGGAGTCCAAGAGACCCAGTACTTC. It specifies CASSQNGGVQETQYF.

The rearrangement uses TRBV6-4 and TRBJ2-7; tentatively, D is TRBD1 (6 bases). Trimming took 4 bases from V and 3 from J, leaving 13 bases between them. CDR1 and CDR2 from the germline V gene are MRHNA and SNTAGT. The CDR3 has 14 amino acids. The DNA for the CDR3 is TGTGCCAGCAGTGGCCCCCAGGGGAGCTACGAGCAGTACTTC. Amino acids: CASSGPQGSYEQYF.

The J gene is TRBJ1-1, the V gene TRBV7-9; the match to TRBD1 covers 8 bases. With V trimmed by 6 bases and J by 5 bases, 11 bases remained unmatched. There are 15 residues in the CDR3. Germline V lookup: CDR1 SEHNR, CDR2 FQNEAQ (reference sequence). The CDR3 loop reads CASSSVGTGRTEAFF. In DNA, the CDR3 is TGTGCCAGCAGTTCGGTCGGGACAGGACGAACTGAAGCTTTCTTT.

This clone was detected only a few times. This chain joins TRBV2 and TRBJ2-1, with D possibly matching TRBD2 (5 bases). The CDR3 is 14 residues long. Trimming removed 7 bases from V and 6 bases from J, with 16 bases in between. Germline loops: CDR1 SNHLY, CDR2 FYNNEI. Written as DNA, the CDR3 is TGTGCCAGCACCCCCGGGGAAGTGGTCAATGAGCAGTTCTTC. Translating gives CASTPGEVVNEQFF.

In regard to this clone: In the same sample, other DNA sequences code for this CDR3. The rearrangement uses TRBV7-2 and TRBJ2-2; D is ambiguous. Trimming stripped 4 bases from V and 3 bases from J, with 3 bases between. CDR1 and CDR2 from the germline V gene are SGHTA and FQGNSA. This CDR3 is built from 12 residues. The CDR3 coding sequence is TGTGCCAGCAGCTCAGACACCGGGGAGCTGTTTTTT. Translation gives CASSSDTGELFF.

As concerns this clone: This CDR3 is also generated by other DNA sequences in the sample. This chain connects TRBV4-1 to TRBJ1-2, with 7 positions matching TRBD1. Germline V CDR1 and CDR2: MGHRA, YSYEKL. V lost 1 base to trimming and J lost 4 bases; unmatched junction nucleotides: 3. The CDR3 spans 14 residues. The DNA for the CDR3 is TGCGCCAGCAGCCAAGCCGGGACAGCCTATGGCTACACCTTC. Amino acids: CASSQAGTAYGYTF.

This CDR3 reads CASRRTQGSAEKLFF. As DNA, the CDR3 is TGCGCCAGCAGACGGACCCAGGGGTCGGCTGAAAAACTGTTTTTT. V gene TRBV4-1 combines with J gene TRBJ1-4, with a tentative D call TRBD1 (6 bases). CDR1 and CDR2 from the germline V gene are MGHRA and YSYEKL. Trimming pared 6 bases from V and 7 bases from J, leaving 18 bases between. The CDR3 runs 15 residues.

The V gene is TRBV7-9, the J gene TRBJ2-5; 10 nucleotides match TRBD2. The CDR3 spans 17 residues. Germline lookup yields CDR1 SEHNR and CDR2 FQNEAQ (reference sequence). V shed 4 bases and J 4 bases; nucleotides not matched to a gene: 12. As DNA, the CDR3 is TGTGCCAGCAGCTCACTAGGAGCGGGGGGGCCTGTAGAGACCCAGTACTTC. Translated, it gives CASSSLGAGGPVETQYF. The complete variable domain, with remaining parts taken from reference TRBV7-9 and TRBJ2-5, reads DTGVSQNPRHKITKRGQNVTFRCDPISEHNRLYWYRQTLGQGPEFLTYFQNEAQLEKSRLLSDRFSAERPKGSFSTLEIQRTEQGDSAMYLCASSSLGAGGPVETQYFGPGTRLLVL.

The chain employs TRBV3-1 (or the pseudogene TRBV3-2) and TRBJ1-2; D is uncertain. CDR3 size: 15 residues. V shed 0 bases and J shed 8 bases, with 16 bases lying between them. Germline loops: CDR1 LGHDT, CDR2 YNNKEL (reference sequence). CDR3 bases: TGTGCCAGCAGCCAAGATCTACCGGGAGGGAGGGGCTACACCTTC. It specifies CASSQDLPGGRGYTF.

The chain is built from TRBV10-3 and TRBJ1-1; a possible D gene is TRBD1 (6 bases). Between the trimmed V and J ends, which lost 0 bases and 4 bases, there was a span of 12 bases. This CDR3 is 15 amino acids long. CDR1 and CDR2 (germline): ENHRY, SYGVKD. The chain's CDR3 is CAISESNQGFTEAFF. The DNA of the CDR3 is TGTGCCATCAGTGAGTCGAATCAGGGGTTCACTGAAGCTTTCTTT.

This clone was detected a few times. The gene calls are TRBV4-1 and TRBJ2-5, with 8 nucleotides matching TRBD1. From germline, CDR1 is MGHRA and CDR2 YSYEKL. Trimming cost V 6 bases and J 4 bases; bases outside gene matches: 10. CDR3 length: 15 residues. Written as DNA, the CDR3 is TGCGCCAGCAGAAAAACAGGGGGTCCTCGAGAGACCCAGTACTTC. It translates to CASRKTGGPRETQYF.

This clone was seen a few times. The chain carries TRBV4-2 and TRBJ2-5, with TRBD2 identical over 10 bases. V dropped 1 base and J dropped 5; count of bases not matched to a gene: 13. Looked up from germline, CDR1 is LGHNA and CDR2 is YNFKEQ. This CDR3 comprises 18 residues. The CDR3 DNA is TGTGCCAGCAGCCAAGGTCTTCCGGGACTAGCGCCCGAGGAGACCCAGTACTTC. Translating gives CASSQGLPGLAPEETQYF.

The count of this clone is one. The chain couples TRBV5-6 to TRBJ1-1; 10 nucleotides line up with TRBD1. V was clipped by 3 bases and J by 12 bases; unmatched bases: 14. The CDR3 length is 15 residues. Germline V gene lookup returns CDR1 SGHDT and CDR2 YYEEEE. For the CDR3, the DNA is TGTGCCAGCAGCTACTCAACCGGACAGGGGGGTATCACTTTCTTT. Its protein is CASSYSTGQGGITFF. Complete variable domain (other parts from reference TRBV5-6 and TRBJ1-1): DAGVTQSPTHLIKTRGQQVTLRCSPKSGHDTVSWYQQALGQGPQFIFQYYEEEERQRGNFPDRFSGHQFPNYSSELNVNALLLGDSALYLCASSYSTGQGGITFFGQGTRLTVV.